This paragraph reports one TCR beta chain. Its antigen is still unknown. Trimming stripped 8 bases from V and 2 bases from J, with 16 bases between. Germline loops: CDR1 MNHEY, CDR2 SMNVEV (reference sequence). The CDR3 is made up of 14 amino acids. Original data processing: ImmunoSEQ output held junction-only sequences without quality scores, so filtering differed. Assay: immunoSEQ multiplex PCR; the TCRdb copy retains only in-frame clones and omits some. V and J calls and clone size follow that table, whereas D and trimming were derived from the DNA. The sample has about 2.2 million clones, over 85% seen once. CD45RO-negative, CCR7-selected cells formed the naive CD8 fraction, which excluded terminally differentiated effector memory CD45RA+ cells. This record comes from a study of shared clonotypes between healthy human individuals. Regarding the study as a whole: Compared with clonotypes that all four donors shared, non-shared clonotypes had lower generation probabilities. Sharing across four donors was highest in naive CD4 (around 5%) and lowest in memory CD8 (about 0.4%). Sequencing depth was predicted to influence how clonotypes are shared among donors.

The receptor comes from a young man in good health. Some clones in this sample may be carry-over from other donors' samples. V usage is TRBV27 and J usage is TRBJ2-7, with D possibly matching TRBD1 (6 bases). Sequences were obtained from naive CD8+ T cells from PBMCs. The DNA of the CDR3 is TGTGCCAGCGCTCGACAGGCCGCCCCCTACGAGCAGTACTTC. This sequence encodes CASARQAAPYEQYF.